This T cell receptor beta chain was captured in a study of cytotoxic CD8 clonotypes in ibrutinib-treated CLL. Study overall: Sequencing produced an average of around 250,000 productive templates and 85,000 to 95,000 productive rearrangements per sample.

Study-wide points: Baseline clonality, above age-matched healthy donor levels, tracked circulating CD8+ T-cell counts.

This clone was seen once. Antigen specificity is unknown. TCRdb keeps only in-frame clones here, not all; method: immunoSEQ multiplex PCR. The sample includes 250,000 to 350,000 clones, about 72% of them seen just once. In germline, CDR1 is SNHLY, CDR2 FYNNEI. Germline trimming cut 6 bases from V and 6 bases from J; bases unmatched to any gene: 15. The CDR3 consists of 16 residues. The clonotype comes from a human donor with chronic lymphocytic leukemia. The rearrangement uses TRBV2 and TRBJ2-7, with 9 nucleotides matching TRBD2. This material consisted of PBMCs, taken at disease progression, from a patient treated with ibrutinib. CDR3 nucleotide sequence: TGTGCCAGCAGACAAAGCCGACTAGCGGAGCCCCTCGAGCAGTACTTC. It encodes CASRQSRLAEPLEQYF.